Listed below are T cell receptor beta chains from one sample, sequenced in a study of identical twins. Each CDR3 protein gets one entry after TCRdb re-called the 5' RACE reads with MiXCR. Of just under 550,000 distinct CDR3 sequences listed, roughly 15% are singletons. The sample also formed part of further work on yellow fever vaccine responses in identical twins.

The sample comprised CD4+ T cells sorted from blood. These receptors were collected from a woman between 18 and 29 years old in good health. Each CDR3 is given with its conserved first and last residue. D genes are given only for firm matches. Size values are once, few and many counts, or a class for expanded clones, and some rows have none.

d_call	v_call	j_call	clone_size	cdr3_aa	cdr3_nt
TRBD2	TRBV7-9	TRBJ2-1	NA	CASRREGPHNEQFF	TGTGCCAGCAGACGGGAGGGTCCCCACAATGAGCAGTTCTTC
TRBD1	TRBV6-1	TRBJ2-3	NA	CASIQTGMGDTQYF	TGTGCCAGCATCCAGACAGGGATGGGAGATACGCAGTATTTT
TRBD1	TRBV2	TRBJ2-7	NA	CASSPPGTGGGEQYF	TGTGCCAGCAGTCCTCCCGGGACAGGGGGCGGTGAGCAGTACTTC
NA	TRBV5-1	TRBJ2-2	NA	CASSSPLAHTGELFF	TGCGCCAGCAGCTCCCCCCTGGCTCACACCGGGGAGCTGTTTTTT
TRBD1	TRBV20-1	TRBJ2-7	few	CSGSRRDRGYEQYF	TGCAGTGGATCTCGCCGGGACAGGGGATACGAGCAGTACTTC
TRBD1	TRBV28	TRBJ2-7	few	CASSHRRTGFYEQYF	TGTGCCAGCAGTCACCGACGGACAGGTTTCTACGAGCAGTACTTC
NA	TRBV24-1	TRBJ1-2	few	CATSDYNTHGYTF	TGTGCCACCAGTGATTATAACACACATGGCTACACCTTC
NA	TRBV6-2/TRBV6-3	TRBJ2-5	NA	CASSNGGAGEETQYF	TGTGCCAGCAGTAATGGGGGGGCGGGGGAAGAGACCCAGTACTTC
NA	TRBV12-5	TRBJ2-7	NA	CASGLVHRAYEQYF	TGTGCTAGTGGTTTGGTTCACAGGGCCTACGAGCAGTACTTC
TRBD1	TRBV11-2	TRBJ2-7	NA	CASSLFFSPGTGDPYEQYF	TGTGCCAGCAGCTTATTTTTTTCACCCGGGACAGGGGATCCCTACGAGCAGTACTTC
TRBD1	TRBV10-3	TRBJ2-5	few	CAISEFTGEETQYF	TGTGCCATCAGTGAGTTCACAGGGGAAGAGACCCAGTACTTC
NA	TRBV28	TRBJ2-3	NA	CASSLRRGPTDTQYF	TGTGCCAGCAGTCTCCGGCGGGGGCCCACAGATACGCAGTATTTT
NA	TRBV12-3/TRBV12-4	TRBJ2-1	few	CASSFTIPRDEQFF	TGTGCCAGCAGTTTTACTATCCCTCGGGATGAGCAGTTCTTC
TRBD2	TRBV6-2/TRBV6-3	TRBJ2-1	NA	CASSYSMGLAGGPDGNEQFF	TGTGCCAGCAGTTACTCGATGGGACTAGCGGGGGGGCCGGATGGCAATGAGCAGTTCTTC
TRBD1	TRBV10-3	TRBJ2-5	NA	CATTPSGQEKETQYF	TGTGCCACCACCCCCTCCGGACAGGAGAAAGAGACCCAGTACTTC
NA	TRBV5-1	TRBJ1-1	NA	CASSLGSQGQNTEAFF	TGCGCCAGCAGCTTGGGGTCACAGGGACAGAACACTGAAGCTTTCTTT
TRBD2	TRBV3-1	TRBJ2-3	NA	CASSQTSRRGGLADTQYF	TGTGCCAGCAGCCAAACCTCCAGACGGGGAGGGTTGGCAGATACGCAGTATTTT
NA	TRBV20-1	TRBJ2-7	NA	CSASPRASYEQYF	TGCAGTGCTAGTCCGAGGGCATCCTACGAGCAGTACTTC
TRBD1	TRBV12-3/TRBV12-4	TRBJ1-5	many	CASSWGDRVYQPQHF	TGTGCCAGCAGTTGGGGGGACAGGGTGTATCAGCCCCAGCATTTT
NA	TRBV10-3	TRBJ2-2	NA	CAISESVELFF	TGTGCCATCAGTGAGTCTGTGGAGCTGTTTTTT
NA	TRBV24-1	TRBJ2-7	few	CATSDTRDGFSYEQYF	TGTGCCACCAGTGATACGCGGGACGGATTCTCCTACGAGCAGTACTTC
TRBD1	TRBV18	TRBJ1-6	NA	CASSKTGGYNSPLHF	TGTGCCAGCTCAAAGACAGGGGGCTATAATTCACCCCTCCACTTT
TRBD2	TRBV7-3	TRBJ2-1	NA	CASTVRGGRATNEQFF	TGTGCCAGCACCGTACGGGGCGGGAGGGCTACGAATGAGCAGTTCTTC
TRBD1	TRBV5-1	TRBJ1-2	few	CASSLGRQGLTGGYTF	TGCGCCAGCAGCTTGGGGAGACAGGGCCTGACGGGTGGCTACACCTTC
TRBD1	TRBV7-2	TRBJ2-5	NA	CASRPTLSRGRQETQYF	TGTGCCAGCAGACCAACTCTATCCAGGGGGCGGCAAGAGACCCAGTACTTC
TRBD1	TRBV29-1	TRBJ2-4	NA	CSVGTGVTKNIQYF	TGCAGCGTTGGGACAGGGGTGACCAAAAACATTCAGTACTTC